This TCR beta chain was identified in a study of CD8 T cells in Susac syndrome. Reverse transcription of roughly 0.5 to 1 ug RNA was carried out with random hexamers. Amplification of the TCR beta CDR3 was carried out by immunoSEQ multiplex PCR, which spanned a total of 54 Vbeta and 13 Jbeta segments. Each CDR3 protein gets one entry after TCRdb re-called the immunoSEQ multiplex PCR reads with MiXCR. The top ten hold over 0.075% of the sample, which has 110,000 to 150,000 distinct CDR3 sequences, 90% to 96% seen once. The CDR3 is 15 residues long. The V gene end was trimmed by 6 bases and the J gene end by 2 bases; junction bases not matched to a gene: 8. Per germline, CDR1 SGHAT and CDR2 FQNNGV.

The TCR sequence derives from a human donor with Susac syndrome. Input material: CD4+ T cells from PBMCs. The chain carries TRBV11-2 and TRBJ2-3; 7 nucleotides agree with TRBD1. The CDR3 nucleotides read TGTGCCAGCAGACCTCCCGGGACAGCCACAGATACGCAGTATTTT. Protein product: CASRPPGTATDTQYF.